These 30 T cell receptor beta chains share one sample of origin, sequenced in a study of technical replicates of blood from a handful of donors. The assay was immunoSEQ multiplex PCR, and TCRdb's table has in-frame clones only and misses some. The profile covers roughly 62,000 clones, with about 95% appearing a single time and under 3% taken by the ten largest. The sample was PBMCs. Every receptor here comes from a human donor in good health. Some clones in this sample may be carry-over from other donors' samples.

CDR3 protein: CASRGPRGTGELFF. The CDR3, as DNA: TGTGCCTCCAGAGGGCCGCGGGGCACCGGGGAGCTGTTTTTT. The rearrangement uses TRBV10-3 and TRBJ2-2; D is perhaps TRBD2 (6 bases). Germline CDR1 reads ENHRY; CDR2 reads SYGVKD. The V end was cut by 11 bases, the J end by 4 bases, with 17 bases between. This CDR3 has 14 amino acids.

The V gene is TRBV2, the J gene TRBJ1-1; D is perhaps TRBD1 (5 bases). The V gene lost 5 bases and the J gene lost 3 bases, with 19 bases spanning the gap. The CDR3 spans 16 residues. Germline V gene data show CDR1 as SNHLY and CDR2 as FYNNEI. DNA for the CDR3: TGTGCCAGCAGTCCACCGCGGGGGGGGGATGACACTGAAGCTTTCTTT. Amino acid sequence: CASSPPRGGDDTEAFF.

The V and J genes are TRBV13 and TRBJ1-1; D not certain. CDR3 size: 14 residues. The V gene's germline CDR1 is PRHDT and CDR2 FYEKMQ (reference sequence). The ends were cut back, 0 bases at V and 4 bases at J, with 9 bases in the middle. The CDR3 DNA sequence: TGTGCCAGCAGCTTAGGTCGTCGACTCACTGAAGCTTTCTTT. Amino acids: CASSLGRRLTEAFF.

This clone was counted once. The V and J genes are TRBV19 and TRBJ2-1; 9 nucleotides agree with TRBD1. V lost 4 bases and J lost 6; bases outside the gene matches: 7. Germline CDR1 LNHDA, CDR2 SQIVND (reference sequence). The length of the CDR3 is 15 residues. Here the CDR3 reads CASSTIRTGANEQFF. CDR3 DNA sequence: TGTGCCAGTAGTACAATTCGGACAGGGGCCAATGAGCAGTTCTTC. The whole variable domain, filled in from reference TRBV19 and TRBJ2-1, reads DGGITQSPKYLFRKEGQNVTLSCEQNLNHDAMYWYRQDPGQGLRLIYYSQIVNDFQKGDIAEGYSVSREKKESFPLTVTSAQKNPTAFYLCASSTIRTGANEQFFGPGTRLTVL.

The rearrangement uses TRBV15 and TRBJ2-5; the match to TRBD2 covers 10 bases. After removal of 2 bases from V and 4 bases from J, the junction contained 1 base not matched to a gene. The CDR3 extends over 14 amino acids. The germline CDR1 and CDR2 sequences are LNHNV and YYDKDF (reference sequence). The CDR3 here is CATSRLAGVETQYF. CDR3 DNA sequence: TGTGCCACCAGCAGACTAGCGGGAGTAGAGACCCAGTACTTC.

This sequence joins TRBV6-5 and TRBJ1-1; the D gene is possibly TRBD1 (6 bases). The length of the CDR3 is 14 residues. Germline values: CDR1 MNHEY, CDR2 SVGAGI. Trimming took 5 bases from V and 4 from J, leaving 14 bases between them. CDR3 bases: TGTGCCAGCAGTCTGGGGGGAGGGGGCACTGAAGCTTTCTTT. Translation: CASSLGGGGTEAFF.

The chain joins TRBV6-5 to TRBJ1-1; D is unclear. Germline lookup yields CDR1 MNHEY and CDR2 SVGAGI. CDR3 length: 14 amino acids. The V and J ends lost 4 bases and 0 bases respectively, with 9 bases between them. As DNA, the CDR3 is TGTGCCAGCAGTTCCCCCGGGGTGAACACTGAAGCTTTCTTT. It specifies CASSSPGVNTEAFF.

This chain joins TRBV4-3 and TRBJ1-4; D possibly corresponds to TRBD1 (5 bases). This CDR3 has 15 residues. V lost 0 bases to trimming and J lost 8 bases, with 13 bases between them. The germline V gene has CDR1 LGHNA and CDR2 YSLEER. Written as DNA, the CDR3 is TGCGCCAGCAGCCAAGATAAGCAGGGTCGGGAAAAACTGTTTTTT. It specifies CASSQDKQGREKLFF.

This rearrangement joins TRBV6-5 to TRBJ2-7, with 7 bases fitting TRBD1. The CDR3 loop spans 16 amino acids. From germline, CDR1 is MNHEY and CDR2 SVGAGI. With V trimmed by 2 bases and J by 2 bases, 9 bases remained unmatched. The CDR3 protein is CASSYLAGTVPYEQYF. The CDR3, as DNA: TGTGCCAGCAGTTACCTGGCCGGGACAGTCCCCTACGAGCAGTACTTC.

V usage is TRBV5-1 and J usage is TRBJ2-3, with 8 bases that match TRBD1. CDR1 is SGHRS and CDR2 is YFSETQ in the germline V gene. J gave up 7 bases and V 5 bases, and 9 bases lay outside the gene matches. The CDR3 length is 14 residues. The CDR3 nucleotides are TGCGCCAGCAGTAAAGGGACAGGAATGAATACGCAGTATTTT. It codes for CASSKGTGMNTQYF.

This rearrangement joins TRBV27 to TRBJ2-3; D is ambiguous. With 2 bases removed from V and 5 bases from J, the gap between germline ends came to 8 bases. Germline-derived CDR1 and CDR2 are MNHEY and SMNVEV (reference sequence). This CDR3 is built from 13 residues. CDR3: CASSLRSVDTQYF. The DNA of the CDR3 is TGTGCCAGCAGTTTACGGAGTGTAGATACGCAGTATTTT.

V and J are TRBV7-2 and TRBJ1-5; possible D gene TRBD1, 6 bases. Germline loops: CDR1 SGHTA, CDR2 FQGNSA. CDR3 length: 14 residues. The V end lost 2 bases, the J end lost 5 bases, and 10 bases lay between the germline ends. CDR3 loop: CASSLLSGDQPQHF. As DNA, the CDR3 is TGTGCCAGCAGCTTACTCTCAGGGGATCAGCCCCAGCATTTT.

This rearrangement joins TRBV6-5 to TRBJ2-3, with TRBD1 matching 10 bases. CDR3 length: 14 residues. J lost 3 bases, V lost 6 bases, and 3 bases had no gene match. Looked up from germline, CDR1 is MNHEY and CDR2 is SVGAGI. The CDR3 DNA is TGTGCCAGCAGGGGACAGGGGAGGACAGATACGCAGTATTTT. It specifies CASRGQGRTDTQYF.

The J gene is TRBJ1-2, the V gene TRBV2; 8 nucleotides agree with TRBD1. V trimming: 5 bases; J trimming: 8 bases; junction bases outside the gene matches: 7. CDR3 size: 13 residues. Germline lookup yields CDR1 SNHLY and CDR2 FYNNEI. CDR3 nucleotide sequence: TGTGCCAGCAGTTTGGACAGGGTCAAAGGCTACACCTTC. Its translation: CASSLDRVKGYTF.

The chain uses TRBV6-4 and TRBJ2-7, with a tentative D call TRBD2 (6 bases). In germline, CDR1 is MRHNA, CDR2 SNTAGT. V gave up 3 bases and J gave up 9 bases, with 15 bases separating them. This CDR3 contains 13 residues. CDR3 sequence reads: CASSETETSRQYF. In DNA, the CDR3 is TGTGCCAGCAGTGAGACAGAAACTAGCCGGCAGTACTTC.

The chain links TRBV7-9 to TRBJ2-7; D remains ambiguous. Germline CDR1 reads SEHNR; CDR2 reads FQNEAQ (reference sequence). The CDR3 covers 14 residues. Trimming removed 1 base at V and 0 bases at J, with 7 bases between. The CDR3 protein is CASSLGLASYEQYF. The CDR3 DNA sequence: TGTGCCAGCAGCTTAGGACTCGCCTCCTACGAGCAGTACTTC.

The V call is TRBV7-2, the J call TRBJ1-5, with D perhaps matching TRBD1 (5 bases). Germline values: CDR1 SGHTA, CDR2 FQGNSA. CDR3 size: 16 residues. With 1 base removed from V and 3 bases from J, the gap between germline ends came to 13 bases. The CDR3 here is CASSLVPGTFNQPQHF. The CDR3 DNA is TGTGCCAGCAGCTTAGTGCCAGGGACTTTCAATCAGCCCCAGCATTTT. Using reference TRBV7-2 and TRBJ1-5 for the parts outside the CDR3, the full variable domain is GAGVSQSPSNKVTEKGKDVELRCDPISGHTALYWYRQSLGQGLEFLIYFQGNSAPDKSGLPSDRFSAERTGGSVSTLTIQRTQQEDSAVYLCASSLVPGTFNQPQHFGDGTRLSIL.

This rearrangement joins TRBV5-1 to TRBJ2-7; 9 nucleotides align to TRBD2. After removal of 0 bases from V and 4 bases from J, the junction contained 5 bases not matched to a gene. Germline CDR1 reads SGHRS; CDR2 reads YFSETQ. This CDR3 comprises 15 residues. This CDR3 is CASSLVAGVEYEQYF. In DNA, the CDR3 is TGCGCCAGCAGCTTGGTAGCGGGAGTAGAGTACGAGCAGTACTTC.

The CDR3 DNA reads TGCGCCAGCAGCTTATCCCTGGGGGCGGAAGGCTACACCTTC. It translates to CASSLSLGAEGYTF. The chain is built from TRBV5-1 and TRBJ1-2, with D maybe TRBD1 (6 bases). The V gene lost 2 bases and the J gene lost 8 bases, with 16 bases spanning the gap. CDR3 size: 14 residues. Per germline, CDR1 SGHRS and CDR2 YFSETQ.

The J gene is TRBJ2-3, the V gene TRBV6-4; D is possibly TRBD1 (8 bases). The CDR3 runs 16 residues. V lost 2 bases and J lost 3, with 15 bases in between. Germline CDR1 reads MRHNA; CDR2 reads SNTAGT. As DNA, the CDR3 is TGTGCCAGCAGTGACGGACAGGGAGGGAGTACAGATACGCAGTATTTT. Protein: CASSDGQGGSTDTQYF.

The rearrangement joins TRBV5-1 to TRBJ1-1; no definite D call. V lost 2 bases to trimming and J lost 1 base, with 9 bases between them. The CDR3 length is 14 residues. Looked up from germline, CDR1 is SGHRS and CDR2 is YFSETQ. This CDR3 is CASSFSGGNTEAFF. The CDR3 region has the DNA TGCGCCAGCAGCTTTTCCGGTGGGAACACTGAAGCTTTCTTT.

V gene TRBV9 combines with J gene TRBJ1-2; 10 positions agree with TRBD1. The germline V gene has CDR1 SGDLS and CDR2 YYNGEE. V shed 4 bases, J shed 0 bases, and the junction held 3 bases outside the gene matches. The CDR3 has 15 amino acids. The CDR3 DNA follows: TGTGCCAGCAGCCGGGACAGGGGAGCTAACTATGGCTACACCTTC. This translates into CASSRDRGANYGYTF.

CDR3 protein: CASRGRASNEQFF. In DNA form, the CDR3 reads TGTGCCAGCCGCGGGAGGGCGTCAAATGAGCAGTTCTTC. The chain joins TRBV5-6 to TRBJ2-1, with TRBD2 matching 9 bases. Germline V gene data show CDR1 as SGHDT and CDR2 as YYEEEE. Germline trimming cut 7 bases from V and 7 bases from J; bases unmatched to any gene: 6. The CDR3 has 13 residues.

V and J are TRBV25-1 and TRBJ1-1, with 9 bases identical to TRBD1. The CDR3 has 15 amino acids. Losses at the gene ends were 5 bases for V and 4 bases for J; bases not matched to a gene: 8. CDR1 is MGHDK and CDR2 is SYGVNS in the germline V gene. CDR3 in DNA: TGTGCCAGCAGTCAGGGGACAGGGATTTCCACTGAAGCTTTCTTT. It is translated as CASSQGTGISTEAFF.

The chain employs TRBV5-1 and TRBJ1-3, with no clear D. Trimming took 0 bases from V and 6 from J, leaving 13 bases between them. Germline CDR1 SGHRS, CDR2 YFSETQ. This CDR3 contains 15 residues. CDR3: CASSLDYRHENTIYF. CDR3 coding DNA: TGCGCCAGCAGCTTGGACTATCGGCACGAAAACACCATATATTTT.

This chain joins TRBV6-5 and TRBJ2-2, with 7 nucleotides matching TRBD2. Germline V lookup: CDR1 MNHEY, CDR2 SVGAGI. The V gene end was trimmed by 6 bases and the J gene end by 5 bases; junction bases not matched to a gene: 3. This CDR3 spans 13 amino acids. Here the CDR3 DNA reads TGTGCCAGCAGCCCACTAGCGACCGGGGAGCTGTTTTTT. It encodes CASSPLATGELFF.

CDR3 residues: CASSGEGYEQYF. The CDR3 DNA is TGCGCCAGCAGCGGAGAGGGTTACGAGCAGTACTTC. This chain connects TRBV5-1 to TRBJ2-7, with a possible D match to TRBD2 (5 bases). The V end was cut by 4 bases, the J end by 4 bases, with 9 bases between. This CDR3 is 12 amino acids long. Germline assignment: CDR1 SGHRS and CDR2 YFSETQ. Full variable domain (remainder filled in from reference TRBV5-1 and TRBJ2-7): KAGVTQTPRYLIKTRGQQVTLSCSPISGHRSVSWYQQTPGQGLQFLFEYFSETQRNKGNFPGRFSGRQFSNSRSEMNVSTLELGDSALYLCASSGEGYEQYFGPGTRLTVT.

This clone is a singleton in its sample. The rearrangement uses TRBV9 and TRBJ1-1; D remains ambiguous. Germline CDR1 is SGDLS and CDR2 is YYNGEE. Trimming pared 0 bases from V and 1 base from J, leaving 7 bases between. This CDR3 spans 14 amino acids. CDR3 protein: CASSVGSGNTEAFF. DNA of the CDR3: TGTGCCAGCAGCGTAGGGTCCGGGAACACTGAAGCTTTCTTT.

This chain links TRBV6-4 with TRBJ2-6, with D perhaps TRBD2 (6 bases). Germline V gives CDR1 MRHNA, CDR2 SNTAGT. The CDR3 runs 15 residues. V was cut by 2 bases and J by 1 base, with 6 bases left in between. CDR3 protein: CASSDGGSGANVLTF. The CDR3 DNA reads TGTGCCAGCAGTGACGGGGGGTCTGGGGCCAACGTCCTGACTTTC.

The CDR3 DNA reads TGTGCCAGCAAAGGGTTTAGGAGGGGAGCCTACGAGCAGTACTTC. It translates to CASKGFRRGAYEQYF. V usage is TRBV2 and J usage is TRBJ2-7; weak D call: TRBD2 (6 bases). Germline CDR1 reads SNHLY; CDR2 reads FYNNEI. With 7 bases removed from V and 2 bases from J, the gap between germline ends came to 18 bases. CDR3 length equals 15 residues.